This is a list of T cell receptor beta chains from one sample in a study of blood T cell repertoires in COVID-19. Generated by immunoSEQ multiplex PCR, the TCRdb table keeps only in-frame clones and is missing some. The repertoire has 180,000 or so clones, 86% of them found once; the top ten carry 9.5% to 12%. The sample comprised peripheral blood. The receptors here all came from a woman aged 55-75 years with COVID-19, enrolled during active disease. Both conserved end residues are part of each CDR3. Each record gives: V gene, D gene, clone size, J gene, CDR3 DNA, CDR3 protein. A D gene is named only where the DNA matches it firmly. The size entry is marked missing in some rows and otherwise reads once, few, many or a size class.

V: TRBV15; D: .; size: .; J: TRBJ2-7; DNA: TGTGCCACCAGCAGAGATCGCATAGCCTACGAGCAGTACTTC; CDR3: CATSRDRIAYEQYF
V: TRBV6-5; D: TRBD1; size: .; J: TRBJ2-7; DNA: TGTGCCAGCACCGGACAGGACTACGAGCAGTACTTC; CDR3: CASTGQDYEQYF
V: TRBV4-2; D: TRBD1; size: .; J: TRBJ1-2; DNA: TGTGCCAGCAGCCAAGCAGGGGGCTCCATGGGGGGCTACACCTTC; CDR3: CASSQAGGSMGGYTF
V: TRBV10-1; D: .; size: .; J: TRBJ2-5; DNA: TGCGCCAGCAGTGAGAGGCGGGTAGGGGAGACCCAGTACTTC; CDR3: CASSERRVGETQYF
V: TRBV5-1; D: TRBD2; size: .; J: TRBJ2-7; DNA: TGCGCCAGCAGCGCCGGCCCCTTAGCGGGGGCCCTTTACGAGCAGTACTTC; CDR3: CASSAGPLAGALYEQYF
V: TRBV24-1; D: TRBD1; size: .; J: TRBJ1-3; DNA: TGTGCCACCATCGCGACAGGGGCCTCTGGAAACACCATATATTTT; CDR3: CATIATGASGNTIYF
V: TRBV5-1; D: .; size: .; J: TRBJ1-6; DNA: TGCGCCAGCAGCTCTTTGGGGGCCAATTCACCCCTCCACTTT; CDR3: CASSSLGANSPLHF
V: TRBV4-1; D: TRBD2; size: .; J: TRBJ2-4; DNA: TGCGCCAGCAGCCCGATACTAGCGGGAGGGTTTTTGACCAAAAACATTCAGTACTTC; CDR3: CASSPILAGGFLTKNIQYF
V: TRBV10-3; D: TRBD2; size: .; J: TRBJ2-1; DNA: TGTGCCATCTTGCGGGAGGGCAATGAGCAGTTCTTC; CDR3: CAILREGNEQFF
V: TRBV12-3/TRBV12-4; D: .; size: .; J: TRBJ1-1; DNA: TGTGCCAGCAGTTTAAGGGGAGAAGCTTTCTTT; CDR3: CASSLRGEAFF
V: TRBV10-1; D: TRBD2; size: .; J: TRBJ2-3; DNA: TGCGCCAGCAGAACACTAGCGGGAGTGACAGATACGCAGTATTTT; CDR3: CASRTLAGVTDTQYF
V: TRBV12-3/TRBV12-4; D: .; size: .; J: TRBJ2-7; DNA: TGTGCCAGCAGTTTAAGGCGGGGCTACGAGCAGTACTTC; CDR3: CASSLRRGYEQYF
V: TRBV5-8; D: .; size: .; J: TRBJ1-1; DNA: TGTGCCAGCAGCCCGGACATGAACACTGAAGCTTTCTTT; CDR3: CASSPDMNTEAFF
V: TRBV11-3; D: .; size: .; J: TRBJ2-3; DNA: TGTGCCAGCAGCTCCCGGTCGGATACGCAGTATTTT; CDR3: CASSSRSDTQYF
V: TRBV30; D: .; size: .; J: TRBJ1-2; DNA: TGTGCCTGGAGTAGCCGCACAGTCTTCTATGGCTACACCTTC; CDR3: CAWSSRTVFYGYTF
V: TRBV6-2/TRBV6-3; D: TRBD1; size: once; J: TRBJ2-7; DNA: TGTGCCAGCAGTTACTCCCAGGGGGCCACCTACGAGCAGTACTTC; CDR3: CASSYSQGATYEQYF
V: TRBV7-6; D: .; size: few; J: TRBJ1-3; DNA: TGTGCCAGCAGCCGAAGCACGAGCTCTGGAAACACCATATATTTT; CDR3: CASSRSTSSGNTIYF
V: TRBV7-8; D: .; size: .; J: TRBJ1-3; DNA: TGTGCCAGCAGCCGAGTCGGTGTCTCTGGAAACACCATATATTTT; CDR3: CASSRVGVSGNTIYF
V: TRBV25-1; D: .; size: .; J: TRBJ1-4; DNA: TGTGCCAGCAGTGAATTTGAGGACAGTAGAGCAACTAATGAAAAACTGTTTTTT; CDR3: CASSEFEDSRATNEKLFF
V: TRBV30; D: TRBD2; size: .; J: TRBJ2-7; DNA: TGTGCCTGGAGTGTGGGACTAGCGGGAGTTGGGGAGCAGTACTTC; CDR3: CAWSVGLAGVGEQYF
V: TRBV7-2; D: .; size: .; J: TRBJ2-7; DNA: TGTGCCAGCAGCTTGTTGACAAGCCCGTTATACTTC; CDR3: CASSLLTSPLYF
V: TRBV19; D: .; size: .; J: TRBJ1-2; DNA: TGTGCCAGTAGTATAGACGCATACAGGGTCCGGGACTATGGCTACACCTTC; CDR3: CASSIDAYRVRDYGYTF
V: TRBV9; D: .; size: .; J: TRBJ2-2; DNA: TGTGCCAGCAGCTCAGGGCCGCTGGATGGGGAGCTGTTTTTT; CDR3: CASSSGPLDGELFF
V: TRBV2; D: TRBD1; size: .; J: TRBJ2-7; DNA: TGTGCCAGCATCGCCCGACGCCGGGACAGGGGCAGCGAGCAGTACTTC; CDR3: CASIARRRDRGSEQYF
V: TRBV28; D: TRBD1; size: .; J: TRBJ1-5; DNA: TGTGCCAGCAGCCCTTTAGGACAGGGGCGTACAAGCAATCAGCCCCAGCATTTT; CDR3: CASSPLGQGRTSNQPQHF
V: TRBV11-3; D: .; size: .; J: TRBJ1-4; DNA: TGTGCCAGCTCCAGGGAGGCATCGGGTGAAAAACTGTTTTTT; CDR3: CASSREASGEKLFF
V: TRBV9; D: .; size: .; J: TRBJ2-1; DNA: TGTGCCAGCAGCGTAGCTACAGGGGGACTAGCTCGCAATGAGCAGTTCTTC; CDR3: CASSVATGGLARNEQFF
V: TRBV28; D: .; size: .; J: TRBJ1-1; DNA: TGTGCCAGCAGTTTAGTTGGACAGATTAACACTGAAGCTTTCTTT; CDR3: CASSLVGQINTEAFF
V: TRBV5-1; D: .; size: .; J: TRBJ2-1; DNA: TGCGCCAGCAGCTCCGGCGGGTTCAGGTTCTTC; CDR3: CASSSGGFRFF
V: TRBV21-1; D: .; size: .; J: TRBJ2-2; DNA: TGTGCCACCCCGAGAACCGGGGAGCTGTTTTTT; CDR3: CATPRTGELFF
V: TRBV24-1; D: .; size: .; J: TRBJ2-1; DNA: TGTGCCACCAGTGACCCAGCGGGCGATTCCTACAATGAGCAGTTCTTC; CDR3: CATSDPAGDSYNEQFF
V: TRBV24-1; D: .; size: .; J: TRBJ2-5; DNA: TGTGCCACCTCTGGAGGGGCTGGGGAGACCCAGTACTTC; CDR3: CATSGGAGETQYF
V: TRBV25-1; D: .; size: .; J: TRBJ2-7; DNA: TGTGCCAGCAGTGAATTGGGGGGCTACGAGCAGTACTTC; CDR3: CASSELGGYEQYF
V: TRBV30; D: .; size: .; J: TRBJ1-5; DNA: TGTGCCTGGAGTGTGTCAAATCAGCCCCAGCATTTT; CDR3: CAWSVSNQPQHF